This T cell receptor beta chain was identified during a study of cytomegalovirus exposure and HLA in healthy donors. The PCR ran on 60 Vbeta and 13 Jbeta primers. Using immunoSEQ multiplex PCR, the repertoire was profiled, and TCRdb retains in-frame clones only, with some absent. The sample contains 150,000 or so clones, 70% to 85% of which appear only once. V lost 5 bases to trimming and J lost 2 bases, with 6 bases between them. The germline V gene encodes CDR1 MNHEY and CDR2 SVGAGI. The CDR3 loop spans 12 amino acids. This sequence joins TRBV6-5 and TRBJ1-2; D is uncertain. The sample taken for sequencing was PBMCs. This receptor was obtained from a man aged 25-45 years in good health and CMV-seropositive. CDR3: CASSDINYGYTF. CDR3 nucleotide sequence: TGTGCCAGCAGTGACATCAACTATGGCTACACCTTC.